These 22 T cell receptor beta chains originate from one sample sequenced in a study of blood T cell repertoires in COVID-19. The data were produced by immunoSEQ multiplex PCR, yet TCRdb's version contains in-frame clones alone and is incomplete. The sample holds over 150,000 clones, roughly 93% seen once. Sequences were obtained from peripheral blood. These receptors came from a man between 18 and 35 years old with COVID-19, enrolled during active disease.

The chain combines TRBV7-2 with TRBJ2-7; perhaps TRBD2 as D (6 bases). CDR3 size: 15 residues. Germline V CDR1 and CDR2: SGHTA, FQGNSA. Trimming left V 1 base short and J 2 bases short, with 12 bases between. The CDR3 coding sequence is TGTGCCAGCAGCTTAGACGCGACTAGACCCTACGAGCAGTACTTC. It translates to CASSLDATRPYEQYF.

This clone has only a few counts. This sequence joins TRBV14 and TRBJ2-1; 8 positions match TRBD2. This CDR3 has 19 amino acids. Germline V CDR1 and CDR2: SGHDN, FVKESK. The trim removed 4 bases at V and 0 bases at J, leaving 14 bases unmatched. DNA for the CDR3: TGTGCCAGCAGCCCCCCGATGTTTGTTCGGGGGGGCTCCTACAATGAGCAGTTCTTC. This sequence encodes CASSPPMFVRGGSYNEQFF.

This chain uses TRBV11-3 with TRBJ2-2; D ambiguous. Germline loops: CDR1 SGHNT, CDR2 YENEEA. The V end lost 2 bases, the J end lost 3 bases, and 4 bases lay between the germline ends. CDR3 length equals 13 residues. The CDR3 nucleotides read TGTGCCAGCAGCTTACGGTACACCGGGGAGCTGTTTTTT. It specifies CASSLRYTGELFF.

This sequence joins TRBV27 and TRBJ2-7; 10 nucleotides line up with TRBD2. V shed 2 bases, J shed 1 base, and the junction held 5 bases outside the gene matches. The CDR3 runs 16 residues. Germline V gene lookup returns CDR1 MNHEY and CDR2 SMNVEV (reference sequence). CDR3 residues: CASSLDLGLASYEQYF. The DNA for the CDR3 is TGTGCCAGCAGTTTAGATCTGGGACTAGCGTCCTACGAGCAGTACTTC.

The rearrangement uses TRBV28 and TRBJ2-1; the match to TRBD2 covers 7 bases. This CDR3 is 13 amino acids long. Losses at the gene ends were 2 bases for V and 10 bases for J; bases not matched to a gene: 5. Germline-derived CDR1 and CDR2 are MDHEN and SYDVKM. Here the CDR3 DNA reads TGTGCCAGCAGTTTACCCACCGGGAGGGAGCAGTTCTTC. Residues: CASSLPTGREQFF.

This clone was detected once. The chain has TRBV10-3 and TRBJ1-1; D unresolved. The germline gives CDR1 ENHRY, CDR2 SYGVKD. This CDR3 contains 14 residues. Trimming removed 8 bases at V and 1 base at J, with 14 bases between. The CDR3 spells CAIATDPTNTEAFF. CDR3 nucleotides: TGTGCCATCGCAACAGATCCCACGAACACTGAAGCTTTCTTT.

The chain joins TRBV6-5 to TRBJ2-2, with unresolved D. Between the trimmed V and J ends, which lost 0 bases and 6 bases, there was a span of 11 bases. The CDR3 loop spans 15 amino acids. The V gene's germline CDR1 is MNHEY and CDR2 SVGAGI. The CDR3 bases are TGTGCCAGCAGTTACTCGGTCGCCCGGGCCGGGGAGCTGTTTTTT. Protein sequence: CASSYSVARAGELFF.

The chain couples TRBV25-1 to TRBJ2-7; TRBD1 agrees at 9 bases. The CDR3 extends over 13 amino acids. Trimming took 7 bases from V and 3 from J; bases not matched to a gene: 4. Germline V gene sequence: CDR1 MGHDK, CDR2 SYGVNS. The CDR3 spells CASTTTGGYEQYF. The CDR3, as DNA: TGTGCCAGCACCACGACAGGGGGCTACGAGCAGTACTTC.

V usage is TRBV28 and J usage is TRBJ2-1; 7 bases align to TRBD1. The CDR3 runs to 14 residues. CDR1 and CDR2 (germline): MDHEN, SYDVKM. V was pared by 4 bases and J by 6 bases, with 6 bases of the junction left unmatched. The DNA of the CDR3 is TGTGCCAGCAGTTCCCGGGACAGTCGCAATGAGCAGTTCTTC. This gives the protein CASSSRDSRNEQFF.

This clone was seen a few times. Within the sample, other DNA sequences also encode this same CDR3. The V and J genes are TRBV27 and TRBJ1-5; D gene unclear. V dropped 3 bases and J dropped 4 bases, with 7 bases sitting between them. In germline, CDR1 is MNHEY, CDR2 SMNVEV (reference sequence). This CDR3 spans 13 amino acids. The CDR3 sequence: CASSFLSNQPQHF. The CDR3 DNA follows: TGTGCCAGCAGTTTCCTCTCTAATCAGCCCCAGCATTTT.

The rearrangement uses TRBV21-1 and TRBJ2-1; the D segment call TRBD2 is taken from the table without a DNA check. TRBV21-1 is labeled a pseudogene. The CDR3 is 14 residues long. Here the CDR3 reads CASEREGGYNEQFF. The CDR3, as DNA: TGTGCCAGCGAAAGGGAGGGGGGCTACAATGAGCAGTTCTTC.

The chain uses TRBV5-8 and TRBJ2-7, with a weak D call TRBD2 (5 bases). The V gene's germline CDR1 is SGHTS and CDR2 YDEGEE. Trimming removed 0 bases from V and 3 bases from J, with 13 bases in between. CDR3 size: 15 residues. CDR3 sequence reads: CASSLDSGLGYEQYF. CDR3 coding DNA: TGTGCCAGCAGCTTGGATTCGGGGTTGGGCTACGAGCAGTACTTC.

This rearrangement joins TRBV6-5 to TRBJ1-1; D not resolved. Germline V gives CDR1 MNHEY, CDR2 SVGAGI. Trimming left V 7 bases short and J 1 base short, with 16 bases between. The CDR3 has 15 amino acids. CDR3 nucleotides: TGTGCCAGCACCTCAAGAAGCCGTGGGAACACTGAAGCTTTCTTT. Its translation is CASTSRSRGNTEAFF.

The chain employs TRBV7-8 and TRBJ2-1, with 8 bases aligning to TRBD1. The germline gives CDR1 SGHVS, CDR2 FQNEAQ. The CDR3 is made up of 15 amino acids. V lost 7 bases and J lost 4; bases outside the gene matches: 9. CDR3 residues: CASNKPGQAYNEQFF. Written as DNA, the CDR3 is TGTGCCAGCAACAAACCGGGACAGGCATACAATGAGCAGTTCTTC.

V gene TRBV19 combines with J gene TRBJ1-1; D is undetermined. CDR1 is LNHDA and CDR2 is SQIVND in the germline V gene (reference sequence). The CDR3 spans 13 residues. Deletions cut 3 bases from V and 7 bases from J, with 12 bases between. CDR3 coding DNA: TGTGCCAGTAGTATTATTTCCGGGATTGAAGCTTTCTTT. Its translation: CASSIISGIEAFF.

V gene TRBV28 combines with J gene TRBJ1-4; the match to TRBD1 covers 8 bases. From germline, CDR1 is MDHEN and CDR2 SYDVKM. The V segment lost 5 bases and the J segment 6 bases; nucleotides outside the gene matches: 5. The CDR3 length is 14 residues. As DNA, the CDR3 is TGTGCCAGCAGTCCCCCGGGACAGGATGAAAAACTGTTTTTT. Amino acid sequence: CASSPPGQDEKLFF. Combining the CDR3 with reference TRBV28 and TRBJ1-4 gives the whole variable domain DVKVTQSSRYLVKRTGEKVFLECVQDMDHENMFWYRQDPGLGLRLIYFSYDVKMKEKGDIPEGYSVSREKKERFSLILESASTNQTSMYLCASSPPGQDEKLFFGSGTQLSVL.

This rearrangement joins TRBV7-9 to TRBJ2-7; D is perhaps TRBD1 (6 bases). The germline V and J ends were trimmed by 5 bases and 1 base, with 15 bases remaining between them. This CDR3 has 15 amino acids. Germline V gene lookup returns CDR1 SEHNR and CDR2 FQNEAQ (reference sequence). The CDR3 is CASSPRLQGSYEQYF. CDR3 DNA sequence: TGTGCCAGCAGCCCAAGGCTACAGGGATCCTACGAGCAGTACTTC.

The CDR3 protein is CSASRDSARAQYF. In DNA form, the CDR3 reads TGCAGTGCTAGTCGGGATAGCGCCCGGGCGCAGTACTTC. The chain couples TRBV20-1 to TRBJ2-7; D perhaps matches TRBD2 (5 bases). In germline, CDR1 is DFQATT, CDR2 SNEGSKA (reference sequence). The CDR3 has 13 residues. The V gene lost 3 bases and the J gene lost 9 bases, with 18 bases spanning the gap.

The chain uses TRBV6-5 and TRBJ1-6; no clear D gene. This CDR3 spans 14 amino acids. V dropped 6 bases and J dropped 2 bases, with 8 bases sitting between them. Per the germline V gene, CDR1 is MNHEY and CDR2 is SVGAGI. CDR3 amino acids: CASSSDTYNSPLHF. The CDR3 bases are TGTGCCAGCAGCAGTGACACCTATAATTCACCCCTCCACTTT.

This sequence joins TRBV7-2 and TRBJ2-7, with D possibly TRBD1 on 7 matching bases. Deletions cut 4 bases from V and 1 base from J, with 11 bases between. CDR1 and CDR2 (germline): SGHTA, FQGNSA. CDR3 length: 14 amino acids. The CDR3 bases are TGTGCCAGCAGCTCGCAGGGGGGTTCCTACGAGCAGTACTTC. Protein sequence: CASSSQGGSYEQYF.

The chain uses TRBV4-1 and TRBJ1-2, with a weak D call TRBD1 (5 bases). Germline CDR1 and CDR2: MGHRA and YSYEKL. The germline V and J ends were trimmed by 1 base and 2 bases, with 11 bases remaining between them. The CDR3 totals 15 residues. CDR3 amino acids: CASSQVEGRNYGYTF. The CDR3 coding sequence is TGCGCCAGCAGCCAAGTGGAGGGGAGAAACTATGGCTACACCTTC.

The V gene is TRBV4-3, the J gene TRBJ2-5; D might be TRBD2 (6 bases). CDR1 is LGHNA and CDR2 is YSLEER in the germline V gene. This CDR3 region has 14 residues. V lost 4 bases to trimming and J lost 3 bases, with 12 bases between them. DNA for the CDR3: TGCGCCAGCAGCCCGTTGGCGGGAAAAGAGACCCAGTACTTC. Its protein is CASSPLAGKETQYF.